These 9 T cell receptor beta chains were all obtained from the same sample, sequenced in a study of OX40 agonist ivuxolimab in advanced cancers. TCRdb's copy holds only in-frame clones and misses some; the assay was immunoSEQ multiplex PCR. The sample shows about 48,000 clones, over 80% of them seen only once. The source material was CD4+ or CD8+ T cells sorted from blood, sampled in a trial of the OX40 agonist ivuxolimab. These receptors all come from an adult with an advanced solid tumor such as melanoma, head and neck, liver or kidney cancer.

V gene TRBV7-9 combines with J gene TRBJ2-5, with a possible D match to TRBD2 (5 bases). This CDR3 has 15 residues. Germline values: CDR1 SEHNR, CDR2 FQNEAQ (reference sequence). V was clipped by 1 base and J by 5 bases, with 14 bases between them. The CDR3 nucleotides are TGTGCCAGCAGCTTAGGAGAGGGATGGGCCGAGACCCAGTACTTC. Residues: CASSLGEGWAETQYF.

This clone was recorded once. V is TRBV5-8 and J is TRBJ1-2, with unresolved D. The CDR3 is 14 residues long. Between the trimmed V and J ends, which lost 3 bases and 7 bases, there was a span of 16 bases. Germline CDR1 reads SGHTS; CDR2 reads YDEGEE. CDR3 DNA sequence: TGTGCCAGCAGCTCATCTCGGGTCTTCGGTGGCTACACCTTC. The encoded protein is CASSSSRVFGGYTF.

The CDR3 DNA reads TGTGCCAGCAGCTTTAGCAATCAGCCCCAGCATTTT. It specifies CASSFSNQPQHF. The rearrangement joins TRBV13 to TRBJ1-5; D is undetermined. This CDR3 contains 12 residues. Between the trimmed V and J ends, which lost 3 bases and 0 bases, there was a span of 0 bases. Germline V lookup: CDR1 PRHDT, CDR2 FYEKMQ (reference sequence). The full variable domain, in which reference TRBV13 and TRBJ1-5 provide the parts outside the CDR3, is AAGVIQSPRHLIKEKRETATLKCYPIPRHDTVYWYQQGPGQDPQFLISFYEKMQSDKGSIPDRFSAQQFSDYHSELNMSSLELGDSALYFCASSFSNQPQHFGDGTRLSIL.

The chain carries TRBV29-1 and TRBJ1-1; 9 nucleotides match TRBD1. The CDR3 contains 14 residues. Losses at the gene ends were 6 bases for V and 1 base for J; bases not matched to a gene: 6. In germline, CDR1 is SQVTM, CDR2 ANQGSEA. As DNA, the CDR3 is TGCAGCGTCTCGGACAGGGGAGGGAACACTGAAGCTTTCTTT. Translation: CSVSDRGGNTEAFF.

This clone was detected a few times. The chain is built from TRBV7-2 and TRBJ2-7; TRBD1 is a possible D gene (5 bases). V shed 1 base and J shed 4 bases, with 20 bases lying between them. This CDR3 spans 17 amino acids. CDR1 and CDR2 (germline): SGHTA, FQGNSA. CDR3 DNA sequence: TGTGCCAGCAGCTTAGGCCCCGTGACAGTCGGTCTGTACGAGCAGTACTTC. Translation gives CASSLGPVTVGLYEQYF.

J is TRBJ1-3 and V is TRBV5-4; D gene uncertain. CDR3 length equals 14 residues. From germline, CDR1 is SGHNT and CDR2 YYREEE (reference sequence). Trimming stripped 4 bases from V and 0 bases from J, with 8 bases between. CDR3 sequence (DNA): TGTGCCAGCAGCCTAAGTAACTCTGGAAACACCATATATTTT. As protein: CASSLSNSGNTIYF.

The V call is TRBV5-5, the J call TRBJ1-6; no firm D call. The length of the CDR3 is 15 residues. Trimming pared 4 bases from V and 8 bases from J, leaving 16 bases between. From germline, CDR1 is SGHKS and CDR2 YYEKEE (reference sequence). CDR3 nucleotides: TGTGCCAGCAGCCGGCCTCGGCTGCAAGATTCACCCCTCCACTTT. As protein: CASSRPRLQDSPLHF.

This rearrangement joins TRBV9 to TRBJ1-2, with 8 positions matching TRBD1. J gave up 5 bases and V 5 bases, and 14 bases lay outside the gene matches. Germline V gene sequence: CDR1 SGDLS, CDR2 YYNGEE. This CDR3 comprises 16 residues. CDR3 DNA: TGTGCCAGCAGACAGGGGGAGTTCTTAGCAGATTATGGCTACACCTTC. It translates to CASRQGEFLADYGYTF.

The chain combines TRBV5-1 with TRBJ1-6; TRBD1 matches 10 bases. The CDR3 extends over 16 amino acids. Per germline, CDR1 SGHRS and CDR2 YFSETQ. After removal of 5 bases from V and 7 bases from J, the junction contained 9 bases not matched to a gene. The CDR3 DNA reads TGCGCCAGCAGGGCGACCCCGGGACAGGGGAATTCACCCCTCCACTTT. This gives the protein CASRATPGQGNSPLHF.